Shown below are 7 T cell receptor beta chains from a single sample sequenced in a study of T cell responses to AZD1222 COVID-19 vaccine (dated by TCRdb to the early 2020s). Library preparation employed the immunoSEQ multiplex PCR assay. The clones in this table, taken by TCRdb from immuneACCESS, are in-frame only. Not every clone is retained; where verified, under half of the shortfall comes from an unresolved V gene, and the cause of the rest is unknown. The sample table contains 180,000 or so clones; only one count was recorded for about 92% of them. The top ten clonotypes cover 2.6% of the sample. The time point label here, explained by the study, means: baseline before first vaccination. The sample consisted of peripheral blood, taken on day 0 of AZD1222 vaccination. All receptors come from an adult in good health.

The rearrangement joins TRBV9 to TRBJ2-3; D is unclear. The CDR3 covers 14 residues. Deletions cut 0 bases from V and 4 bases from J, with 9 bases between. Looked up from germline, CDR1 is SGDLS and CDR2 is YYNGEE. The CDR3 coding sequence is TGTGCCAGCAGCGTAGCGAACAGAGCAGATACGCAGTATTTT. Its protein is CASSVANRADTQYF.

The CDR3 bases are TGTGCCAGCAGCTTAGGGGACAGGGGGCGCGGCACTGAAGCTTTCTTT. The encoded protein is CASSLGDRGRGTEAFF. This chain joins TRBV7-9 and TRBJ1-1; TRBD1 matches at 12 bases. Looked up from germline, CDR1 is SEHNR and CDR2 is FQNEAQ (reference sequence). Unmatched junction bases numbered 4, after V lost 1 base and J lost 4 bases. The CDR3 has 16 residues.

The chain has TRBV7-9 and TRBJ1-1; D ambiguous. The CDR3 length is 14 residues. Deletions cut 4 bases from V and 0 bases from J, with 9 bases between. The germline gives CDR1 SEHNR, CDR2 FQNEAQ (reference sequence). The CDR3 reads CASSSRTVNTEAFF. CDR3 DNA sequence: TGTGCCAGCAGCTCCCGGACTGTGAACACTGAAGCTTTCTTT. The whole variable domain, remainder taken from reference TRBV7-9 and TRBJ1-1, is DTGVSQNPRHKITKRGQNVTFRCDPISEHNRLYWYRQTLGQGPEFLTYFQNEAQLEKSRLLSDRFSAERPKGSFSTLEIQRTEQGDSAMYLCASSSRTVNTEAFFGQGTRLTVV.

Remarks on this clone: The junction departs from germline at one end; a sequencing error may be responsible. The V and J genes are TRBV27 and TRBJ1-1; D possibly corresponds to TRBD1 (5 bases). The CDR3 is made up of 15 amino acids. Germline CDR1 MNHEY, CDR2 SMNVEV (reference sequence). CDR3 sequence reads: CASSLFGHANTEAFF. In nucleotides, the CDR3 is TGTGCCAGCAGCTTATTTGGACACGCCAACACTGAAGCTTTCTTT.

This rearrangement joins TRBV24-1 to TRBJ2-7; perhaps TRBD2 as D (5 bases). This CDR3 has 15 amino acids. The germline gives CDR1 KGHDR, CDR2 SFDVKD. V lost 7 bases, J lost 7 bases, and 22 bases lay in between. CDR3 protein: CATRARRGSLEEQYF. In DNA form, the CDR3 reads TGTGCCACCAGGGCCCGACGGGGTAGTTTGGAAGAGCAGTACTTC.

The V call is TRBV2, the J call TRBJ2-7; weak D call: TRBD1 (6 bases). The ends were cut back, 6 bases at V and 0 bases at J, with 15 bases in the middle. CDR1 and CDR2 (germline): SNHLY, FYNNEI. The CDR3 extends over 15 amino acids. This CDR3 is CASRVTGQSSYEQYF. The CDR3 region has the DNA TGTGCCAGCAGGGTAACCGGACAGTCCTCCTACGAGCAGTACTTC.

This chain links TRBV3-1 (or the pseudogene TRBV3-2) with TRBJ1-1; no clear D. Trimming removed 2 bases from V and 7 bases from J, with 5 bases in between. Germline lookup yields CDR1 LGHDT and CDR2 YNNKEL (reference sequence). The CDR3 runs 11 residues. CDR3 in DNA: TGTGCCAGCAGCCAATTGGATGAAGCTTTCTTT. Translated, it gives CASSQLDEAFF.